These 18 T cell receptor beta chains came from one sample sequenced in a study of Ad26.COV2.S vaccination and SARS-CoV-2 variants. TCRdb's copy holds only in-frame clones and misses some; the assay was immunoSEQ multiplex PCR. The sample holds just under 250,000 clones, approximately 87% seen once. Sample treatment: over 15 received Ad26.COV2.S at low or high dose, single or two shots; about five received placebo; per-sample allocation not given. Following the first vaccine or placebo injection, samples were taken on day 63. This material consisted of peripheral blood, taken in a trial of Ad26.COV2.S vaccine versus placebo. The receptors were gathered from a person aged 18-60 years who received the Ad26.COV2.S COVID-19 vaccine or a placebo.

The genes are TRBV6-2 or TRBV6-3 and TRBJ2-1; D may be TRBD1 (5 bases). The germline V gene encodes CDR1 MNHEY and CDR2 SVGEGT. The CDR3 extends over 15 amino acids. The V end was cut by 0 bases, the J end by 6 bases, with 12 bases between. CDR3 residues: CASSYSLGAFNEQFF. The CDR3, as DNA: TGTGCCAGCAGTTACTCTCTAGGGGCTTTCAATGAGCAGTTCTTC.

This clone has more than one count but fewer than ten. This rearrangement joins TRBV7-2 to TRBJ1-6, with 8 bases aligning to TRBD1. With 6 bases clipped from V and 8 bases from J, the junction kept 9 bases outside the gene matches. The CDR3 runs to 15 residues. Germline lookup yields CDR1 SGHTA and CDR2 FQGNSA. Here the CDR3 reads CASRGQGALDSPLHF. CDR3 in DNA: TGTGCCAGCAGAGGGCAGGGGGCGCTGGATTCACCCCTCCACTTT.

The chain is built from TRBV29-1 and TRBJ1-1; the D gene is possibly TRBD1 (5 bases). There are 13 residues in the CDR3. Germline values: CDR1 SQVTM, CDR2 ANQGSEA. The germline V and J ends were trimmed by 4 bases and 5 bases, with 14 bases remaining between them. For the CDR3, the DNA is TGCAGCGTTGGGCTAGGGGCTAGGACTGAAGCTTTCTTT. Its translation is CSVGLGARTEAFF.

J is TRBJ1-2 and V is TRBV6-2 or TRBV6-3; 7 nucleotides agree with TRBD1. The ends lost 6 bases at V and 2 bases at J; junction bases unmatched: 9. The CDR3 spans 15 residues. Germline CDR1 is MNHEY and CDR2 is SVGEGT. CDR3 in DNA: TGTGCCAGCAGCCATTGGGGACAGCGAAACTATGGCTACACCTTC. This sequence encodes CASSHWGQRNYGYTF.

CDR3 in DNA: TGTGCCAGCAGTTACTCCGACGATAGCAATCAGCCCCAGCATTTT. Translated, it gives CASSYSDDSNQPQHF. V usage is TRBV6-6 and J usage is TRBJ1-5; no clear D gene. The V gene's germline CDR1 is MNHNY and CDR2 SVGAGI (reference sequence). The V end was cut by 0 bases, the J end by 0 bases, with 6 bases between. CDR3 length: 15 amino acids.

The sample holds a few counts of this clone. This chain joins TRBV18 and TRBJ1-4, with a tentative D call TRBD1 (6 bases). Per the germline V gene, CDR1 is KGHSH and CDR2 is LQKENI. The CDR3 extends over 17 amino acids. Trimming removed 5 bases at V and 0 bases at J, with 16 bases between. The chain's CDR3 is CASSTDSLLATNEKLFF. Written as DNA, the CDR3 is TGTGCCAGCTCAACGGACAGCCTCCTTGCAACTAATGAAAAACTGTTTTTT. Combining the CDR3 with reference TRBV18 and TRBJ1-4 gives the whole variable domain NAGVMQNPRHLVRRRGQEARLRCSPMKGHSHVYWYRQLPEEGLKFMVYLQKENIIDESGMPKERFSAEFPKEGPSILRIQQVVRGDSAAYFCASSTDSLLATNEKLFFGSGTQLSVL.

V gene TRBV7-2 combines with J gene TRBJ2-7, with D possibly matching TRBD1 (6 bases). The CDR3 totals 14 residues. In germline, CDR1 is SGHTA, CDR2 FQGNSA. Trimming pared 10 bases from V and 6 bases from J, leaving 22 bases between. The CDR3 nucleotides are TGTGCCATCCCTCCCCGAACAGGGTTCTGCGAGCAGTACTTC. Protein product: CAIPPRTGFCEQYF.

V gene TRBV7-9 combines with J gene TRBJ1-2, with TRBD1 as a possible D gene (6 bases). CDR1 and CDR2 (germline): SEHNR, FQNEAQ (reference sequence). This CDR3 is 15 amino acids long. The V end was cut by 5 bases, the J end by 6 bases, with 19 bases between. CDR3 amino acids: CASSPTTDWGHGYTF. CDR3 nucleotides: TGTGCCAGCAGCCCAACGACCGATTGGGGGCATGGCTACACCTTC.

This chain joins TRBV9 and TRBJ2-5; 8 bases agree with TRBD1. CDR3 length: 15 amino acids. Per the germline V gene, CDR1 is SGDLS and CDR2 is YYNGEE. After removal of 2 bases from V and 4 bases from J, the junction contained 7 bases not matched to a gene. The DNA for the CDR3 is TGTGCCAGCAGCGTGCAGACAGGGGTCGGAGAGACCCAGTACTTC. This encodes CASSVQTGVGETQYF.

The rearrangement joins TRBV11-2 to TRBJ2-7; 8 bases match TRBD2. V trimming: 1 base; J trimming: 7 bases; junction bases outside the gene matches: 6. From germline, CDR1 is SGHAT and CDR2 FQNNGV. CDR3 length: 14 residues. CDR3 nucleotides: TGTGCCAGCAGCTTAGTTAGCGGGAAGTGGGAGCAGTACTTC. Translating gives CASSLVSGKWEQYF. The full variable domain, completed using reference TRBV11-2 and TRBJ2-7, is EAGVAQSPRYKIIEKRQSVAFWCNPISGHATLYWYQQILGQGPKLLIQFQNNGVVDDSQLPKDRFSAERLKGVDSTLKIQPAKLEDSAVYLCASSLVSGKWEQYFGPGTRLTVT.

The count of this clone is one. The gene calls are TRBV6-2 or TRBV6-3 and TRBJ2-5; D remains unclear. The V end was cut by 2 bases, the J end by 5 bases, with 9 bases between. The CDR3 consists of 13 residues. Germline CDR1 MNHEY, CDR2 SVGEGT. CDR3: CASSYGLRETQYF. In DNA form, the CDR3 reads TGTGCCAGCAGTTACGGGTTAAGGGAGACCCAGTACTTC.

The chain is built from TRBV5-1 and TRBJ2-7; D possibly corresponds to TRBD2 (5 bases). Deletions cut 4 bases from V and 4 bases from J, with 18 bases between. The CDR3 consists of 15 residues. Germline V lookup: CDR1 SGHRS, CDR2 YFSETQ. The CDR3 bases are TGCGCCAGCAGCCCCGGGGTCTTAGGCACATACGAGCAGTACTTC. As protein: CASSPGVLGTYEQYF.

The gene calls are TRBV19 and TRBJ2-7; 9 bases align to TRBD1. The CDR3 has 15 residues. V lost 3 bases and J lost 6; bases outside the gene matches: 9. Germline values: CDR1 LNHDA, CDR2 SQIVND (reference sequence). The CDR3 loop reads CASSIPGQGTFEQYF. The CDR3 DNA is TGTGCCAGTAGTATTCCCGGACAGGGGACGTTCGAGCAGTACTTC.

This chain connects TRBV25-1 to TRBJ2-5, with 9 positions matching TRBD1. This CDR3 has 14 residues. Per the germline V gene, CDR1 is MGHDK and CDR2 is SYGVNS. V was pared by 4 bases and J by 4 bases, with 4 bases of the junction left unmatched. Here the CDR3 reads CASSVGQGGETQYF. In nucleotides, the CDR3 is TGTGCCAGCAGTGTGGGACAGGGCGGAGAGACCCAGTACTTC.

The chain links TRBV10-3 to TRBJ1-2; TRBD1 might be the D (5 bases). The CDR3 spans 18 residues. Germline CDR1 reads ENHRY; CDR2 reads SYGVKD. Deletions cut 2 bases from V and 4 bases from J, with 23 bases between. CDR3 region: CAISEESGGTSVGYGYTF. Written as DNA, the CDR3 is TGTGCCATCAGTGAGGAGTCAGGAGGGACCAGTGTAGGCTATGGCTACACCTTC.

This clone was seen a single time. The chain links TRBV7-9 to TRBJ2-3; D not resolved. This CDR3 is 12 amino acids long. Germline CDR1 reads SEHNR; CDR2 reads FQNEAQ (reference sequence). The V end was cut by 1 base, the J end by 14 bases, with 13 bases between. CDR3 nucleotides: TGTGCCAGCAGCTTAGGACTGATCGGATTGTATTTT. This codes for CASSLGLIGLYF.

This rearrangement joins TRBV6-2 or TRBV6-3 to TRBJ1-1, with D unresolved. The CDR3 loop spans 15 amino acids. Germline CDR1 is MNHEY and CDR2 is SVGEGT. The V gene lost 0 bases and the J gene lost 5 bases, with 13 bases spanning the gap. CDR3 bases: TGTGCCAGCAGTTACTCGCCCCCCCGGGGAACTGAAGCTTTCTTT. It translates to CASSYSPPRGTEAFF.

The V and J genes are TRBV5-1 and TRBJ2-1, with 8 nucleotides matching TRBD2. The germline V gene has CDR1 SGHRS and CDR2 YFSETQ. Trimming at V came to 4 bases and at J to 5 bases, leaving 8 bases not matched to a gene. This CDR3 has 15 amino acids. Here the CDR3 reads CASSKAGTRNNEQFF. The DNA of the CDR3 is TGCGCCAGCAGCAAGGCCGGGACTAGAAACAATGAGCAGTTCTTC.